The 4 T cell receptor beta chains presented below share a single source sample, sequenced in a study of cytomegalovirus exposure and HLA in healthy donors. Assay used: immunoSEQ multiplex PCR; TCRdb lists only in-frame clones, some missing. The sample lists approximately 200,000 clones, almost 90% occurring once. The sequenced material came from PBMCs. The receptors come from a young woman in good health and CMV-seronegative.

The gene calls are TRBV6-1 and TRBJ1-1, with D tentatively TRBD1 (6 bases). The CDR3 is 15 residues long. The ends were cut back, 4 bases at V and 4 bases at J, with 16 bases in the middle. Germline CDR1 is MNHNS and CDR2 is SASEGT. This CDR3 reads CASSAGHGDPTEAFF. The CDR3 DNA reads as TGTGCCAGCAGTGCGGGACATGGGGACCCCACTGAAGCTTTCTTT.

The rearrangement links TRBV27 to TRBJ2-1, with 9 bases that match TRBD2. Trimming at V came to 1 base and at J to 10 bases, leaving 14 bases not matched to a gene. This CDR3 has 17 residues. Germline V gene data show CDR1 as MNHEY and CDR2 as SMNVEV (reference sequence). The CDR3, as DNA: TGTGCCAGCAGTTTATTTCCCCGCCTAGCGGGGCTGGGGGAGCAGTTCTTC. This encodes CASSLFPRLAGLGEQFF.

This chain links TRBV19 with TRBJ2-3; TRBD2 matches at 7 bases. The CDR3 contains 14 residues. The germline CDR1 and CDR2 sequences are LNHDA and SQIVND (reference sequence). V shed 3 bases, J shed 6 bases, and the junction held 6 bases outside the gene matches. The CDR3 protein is CASSMTGGRDTQYF. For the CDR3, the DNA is TGTGCCAGTAGTATGACGGGAGGTCGTGATACGCAGTATTTT.

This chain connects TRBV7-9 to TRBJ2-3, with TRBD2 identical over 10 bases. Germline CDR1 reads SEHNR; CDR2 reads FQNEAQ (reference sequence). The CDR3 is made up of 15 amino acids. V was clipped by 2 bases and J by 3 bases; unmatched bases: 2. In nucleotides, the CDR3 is TGTGCCAGCAGCTTATCTAGCGGGAGAACAGATACGCAGTATTTT. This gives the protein CASSLSSGRTDTQYF.